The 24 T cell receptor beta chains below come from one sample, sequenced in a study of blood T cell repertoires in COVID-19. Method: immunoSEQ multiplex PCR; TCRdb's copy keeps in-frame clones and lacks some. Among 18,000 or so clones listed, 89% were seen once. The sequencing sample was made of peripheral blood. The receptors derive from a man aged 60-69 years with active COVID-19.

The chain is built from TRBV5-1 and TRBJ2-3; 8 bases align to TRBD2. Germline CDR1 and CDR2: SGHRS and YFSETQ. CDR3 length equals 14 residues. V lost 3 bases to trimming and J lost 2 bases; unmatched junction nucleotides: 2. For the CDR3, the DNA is TGCGCCAGCAGCTCCGGGGGGGCCACAGATACGCAGTATTTT. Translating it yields CASSSGGATDTQYF.

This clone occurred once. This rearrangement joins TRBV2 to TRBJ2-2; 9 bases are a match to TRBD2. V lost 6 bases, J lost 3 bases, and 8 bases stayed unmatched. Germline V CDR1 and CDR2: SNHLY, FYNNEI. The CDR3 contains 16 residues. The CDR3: CASSVIAGVYTGELFF. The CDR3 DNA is TGTGCCAGCAGCGTAATAGCGGGAGTGTACACCGGGGAGCTGTTTTTT.

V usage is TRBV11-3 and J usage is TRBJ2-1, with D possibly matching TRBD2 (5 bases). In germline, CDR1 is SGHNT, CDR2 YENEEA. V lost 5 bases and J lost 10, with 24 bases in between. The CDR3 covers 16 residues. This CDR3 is CASSPRTNAGEKEQFF. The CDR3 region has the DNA TGTGCCAGCAGCCCACGTACAAACGCGGGCGAGAAGGAGCAGTTCTTC.

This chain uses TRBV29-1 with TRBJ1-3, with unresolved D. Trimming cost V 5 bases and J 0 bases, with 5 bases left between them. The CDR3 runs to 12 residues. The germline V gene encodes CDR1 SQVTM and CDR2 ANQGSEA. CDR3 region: CSVPFSGNTIYF. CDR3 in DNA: TGCAGCGTTCCCTTCTCTGGAAACACCATATATTTT.

The CDR3 DNA sequence: TGTGCCCCCGGGCGGGGCTCCGGCTATGGCTACACCTTC. It specifies CAPGRGSGYGYTF. The chain uses TRBV7-2 and TRBJ1-2; tentatively, D is TRBD1 (5 bases). V dropped 11 bases and J dropped 4 bases, with 17 bases sitting between them. The CDR3 has 13 amino acids. Germline CDR1 SGHTA, CDR2 FQGNSA.

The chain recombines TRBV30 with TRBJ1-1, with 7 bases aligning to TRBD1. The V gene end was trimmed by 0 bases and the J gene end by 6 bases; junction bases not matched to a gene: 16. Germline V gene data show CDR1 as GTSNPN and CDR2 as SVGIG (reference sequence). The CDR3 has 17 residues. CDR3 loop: CAWSVGGRYDIDPEAFF. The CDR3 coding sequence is TGTGCCTGGAGTGTAGGGGGCAGGTATGATATCGATCCTGAAGCTTTCTTT.

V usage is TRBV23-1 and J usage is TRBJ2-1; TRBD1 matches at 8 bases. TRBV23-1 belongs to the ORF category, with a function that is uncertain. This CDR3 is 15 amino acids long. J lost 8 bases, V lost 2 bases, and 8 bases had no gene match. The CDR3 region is CASSQQQGDNYEQFF. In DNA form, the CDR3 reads TGCGCCAGCAGTCAACAACAGGGGGACAATTATGAGCAGTTCTTC.

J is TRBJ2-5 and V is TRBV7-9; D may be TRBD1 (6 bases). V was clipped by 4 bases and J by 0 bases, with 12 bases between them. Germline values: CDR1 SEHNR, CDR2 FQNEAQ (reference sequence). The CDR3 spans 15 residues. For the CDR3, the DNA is TGTGCCAGCAGCTCAGGGGTTTCTGACCAAGAGACCCAGTACTTC. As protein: CASSSGVSDQETQYF.

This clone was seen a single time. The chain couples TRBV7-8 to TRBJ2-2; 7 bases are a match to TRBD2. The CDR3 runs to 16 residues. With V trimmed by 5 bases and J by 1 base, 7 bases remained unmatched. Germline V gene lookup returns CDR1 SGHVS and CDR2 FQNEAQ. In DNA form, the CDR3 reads TGTGCCAGCAGCATATGGGGGGGATGGAACACCGGGGAGCTGTTTTTT. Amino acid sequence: CASSIWGGWNTGELFF.

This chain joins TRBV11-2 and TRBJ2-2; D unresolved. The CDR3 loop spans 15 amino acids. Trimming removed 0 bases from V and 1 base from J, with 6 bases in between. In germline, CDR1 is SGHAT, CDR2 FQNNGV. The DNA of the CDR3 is TGTGCCAGCAGCTTAGATCTATGGAACACCGGGGAGCTGTTTTTT. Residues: CASSLDLWNTGELFF. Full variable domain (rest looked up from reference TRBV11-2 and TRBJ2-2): EAGVAQSPRYKIIEKRQSVAFWCNPISGHATLYWYQQILGQGPKLLIQFQNNGVVDDSQLPKDRFSAERLKGVDSTLKIQPAKLEDSAVYLCASSLDLWNTGELFFGEGSRLTVL.

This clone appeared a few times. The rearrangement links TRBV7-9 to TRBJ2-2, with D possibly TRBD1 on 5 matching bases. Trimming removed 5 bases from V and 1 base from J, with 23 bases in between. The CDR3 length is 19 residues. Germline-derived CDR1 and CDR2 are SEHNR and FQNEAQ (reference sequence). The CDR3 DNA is TGTGCCAGCAGCGGCAAAGGCACTCCTCCTAGGGGGAACACCGGGGAGCTGTTTTTT. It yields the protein CASSGKGTPPRGNTGELFF.

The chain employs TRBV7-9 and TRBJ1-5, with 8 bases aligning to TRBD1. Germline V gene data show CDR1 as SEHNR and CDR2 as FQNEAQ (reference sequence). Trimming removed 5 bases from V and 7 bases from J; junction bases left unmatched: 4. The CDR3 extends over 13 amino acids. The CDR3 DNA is TGTGCCAGCAGCCCGACAGGGGTGCAGCCCCAGCATTTT. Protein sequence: CASSPTGVQPQHF. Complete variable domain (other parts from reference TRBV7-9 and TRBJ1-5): DTGVSQNPRHKITKRGQNVTFRCDPISEHNRLYWYRQTLGQGPEFLTYFQNEAQLEKSRLLSDRFSAERPKGSFSTLEIQRTEQGDSAMYLCASSPTGVQPQHFGDGTRLSIL.

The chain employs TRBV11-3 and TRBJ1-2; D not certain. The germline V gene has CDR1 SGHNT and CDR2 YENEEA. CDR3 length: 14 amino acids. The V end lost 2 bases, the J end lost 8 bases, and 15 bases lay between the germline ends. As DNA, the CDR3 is TGTGCCAGCAGCTTAAGAGCCGGGGATGGAGGCTACACCTTC. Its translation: CASSLRAGDGGYTF. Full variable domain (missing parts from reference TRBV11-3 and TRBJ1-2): EAGVVQSPRYKIIEKKQPVAFWCNPISGHNTLYWYLQNLGQGPELLIRYENEEAVDDSQLPKDRFSAERLKGVDSTLKIQPAELGDSAVYLCASSLRAGDGGYTFGSGTRLTVV.

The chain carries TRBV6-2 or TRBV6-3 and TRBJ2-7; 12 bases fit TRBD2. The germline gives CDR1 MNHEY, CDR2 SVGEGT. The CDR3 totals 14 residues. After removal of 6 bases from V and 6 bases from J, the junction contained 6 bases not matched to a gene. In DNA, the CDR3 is TGTGCCAGCAGCAAACGACTAGCGGGAGTCGAGCAGTACTTC. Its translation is CASSKRLAGVEQYF.

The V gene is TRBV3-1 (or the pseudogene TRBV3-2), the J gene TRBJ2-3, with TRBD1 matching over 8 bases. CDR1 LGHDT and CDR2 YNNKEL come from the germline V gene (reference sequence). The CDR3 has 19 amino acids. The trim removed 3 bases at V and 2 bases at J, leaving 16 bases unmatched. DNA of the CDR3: TGTGCCAGCAGCCATGACGACAGGGGCCACGATTATCCCACAGATACGCAGTATTTT. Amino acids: CASSHDDRGHDYPTDTQYF.

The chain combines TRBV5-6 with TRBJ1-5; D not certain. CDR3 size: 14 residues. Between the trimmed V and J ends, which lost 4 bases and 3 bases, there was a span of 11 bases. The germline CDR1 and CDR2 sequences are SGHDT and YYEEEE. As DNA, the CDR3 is TGTGCCAGCAGCGAACACAGACACAATCAGCCCCAGCATTTT. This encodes CASSEHRHNQPQHF.

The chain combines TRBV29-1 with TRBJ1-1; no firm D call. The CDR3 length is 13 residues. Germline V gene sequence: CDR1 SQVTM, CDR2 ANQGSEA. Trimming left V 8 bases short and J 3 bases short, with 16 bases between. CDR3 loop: CSTHLGGYTEAFF. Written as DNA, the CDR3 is TGCAGCACTCATCTGGGAGGGTACACTGAAGCTTTCTTT.

The CDR3 bases are TGTGCCAGCAGCCAAGCAGGGGGCGAGCAGTACTTC. This gives the protein CASSQAGGEQYF. The rearrangement joins TRBV14 to TRBJ2-7, with 7 bases matching TRBD1. CDR3 length: 12 residues. In germline, CDR1 is SGHDN, CDR2 FVKESK. V gave up 1 base and J gave up 6 bases; unmatched junction bases: 0.

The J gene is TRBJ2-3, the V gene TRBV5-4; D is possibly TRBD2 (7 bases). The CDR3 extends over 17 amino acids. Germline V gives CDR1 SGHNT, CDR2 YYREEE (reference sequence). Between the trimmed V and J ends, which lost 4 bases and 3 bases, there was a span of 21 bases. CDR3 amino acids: CASSLAPGGAKTDTQYF. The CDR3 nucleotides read TGTGCCAGCAGCCTGGCCCCTGGGGGGGCCAAGACAGATACGCAGTATTTT.

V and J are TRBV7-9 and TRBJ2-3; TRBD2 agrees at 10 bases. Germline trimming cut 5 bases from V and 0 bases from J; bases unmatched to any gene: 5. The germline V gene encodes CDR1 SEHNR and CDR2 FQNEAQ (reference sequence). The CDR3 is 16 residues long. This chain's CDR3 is CASSTWTSGSTDTQYF. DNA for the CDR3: TGTGCCAGCAGCACCTGGACTAGCGGTAGCACAGATACGCAGTATTTT. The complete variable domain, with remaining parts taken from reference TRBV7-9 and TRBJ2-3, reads DTGVSQNPRHKITKRGQNVTFRCDPISEHNRLYWYRQTLGQGPEFLTYFQNEAQLEKSRLLSDRFSAERPKGSFSTLEIQRTEQGDSAMYLCASSTWTSGSTDTQYFGPGTRLTVL.

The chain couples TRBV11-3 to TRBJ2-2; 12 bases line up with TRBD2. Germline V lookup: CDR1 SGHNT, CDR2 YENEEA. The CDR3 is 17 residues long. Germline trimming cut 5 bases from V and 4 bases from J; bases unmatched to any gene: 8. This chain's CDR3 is CASSDGLAGLGTGELFF. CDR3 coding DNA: TGTGCCAGCAGCGATGGACTAGCGGGGTTGGGCACCGGGGAGCTGTTTTTT.

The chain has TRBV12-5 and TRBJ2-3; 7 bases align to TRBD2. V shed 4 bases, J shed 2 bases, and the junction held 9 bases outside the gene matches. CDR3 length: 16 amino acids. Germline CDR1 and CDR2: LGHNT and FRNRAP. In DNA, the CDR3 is TGTGCTAGTGGTTCCCGGGGCGGGGGTCACACAGATACGCAGTATTTT. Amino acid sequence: CASGSRGGGHTDTQYF.

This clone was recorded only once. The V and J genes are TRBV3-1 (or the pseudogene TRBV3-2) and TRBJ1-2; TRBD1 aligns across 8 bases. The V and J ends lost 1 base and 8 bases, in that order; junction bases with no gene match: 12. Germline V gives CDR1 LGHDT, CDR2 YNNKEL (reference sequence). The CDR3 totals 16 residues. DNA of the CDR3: TGTGCCAGCAGCCAAGGGGATACGCAGGGGGCGGGCGGCTACACCTTC. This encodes CASSQGDTQGAGGYTF.

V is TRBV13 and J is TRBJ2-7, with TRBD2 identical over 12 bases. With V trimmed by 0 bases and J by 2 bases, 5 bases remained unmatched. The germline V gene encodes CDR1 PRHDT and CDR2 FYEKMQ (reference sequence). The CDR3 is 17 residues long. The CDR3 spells CASSLGTSGSPTYEQYF. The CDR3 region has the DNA TGTGCCAGCAGCTTAGGGACTAGCGGGAGCCCCACCTACGAGCAGTACTTC.